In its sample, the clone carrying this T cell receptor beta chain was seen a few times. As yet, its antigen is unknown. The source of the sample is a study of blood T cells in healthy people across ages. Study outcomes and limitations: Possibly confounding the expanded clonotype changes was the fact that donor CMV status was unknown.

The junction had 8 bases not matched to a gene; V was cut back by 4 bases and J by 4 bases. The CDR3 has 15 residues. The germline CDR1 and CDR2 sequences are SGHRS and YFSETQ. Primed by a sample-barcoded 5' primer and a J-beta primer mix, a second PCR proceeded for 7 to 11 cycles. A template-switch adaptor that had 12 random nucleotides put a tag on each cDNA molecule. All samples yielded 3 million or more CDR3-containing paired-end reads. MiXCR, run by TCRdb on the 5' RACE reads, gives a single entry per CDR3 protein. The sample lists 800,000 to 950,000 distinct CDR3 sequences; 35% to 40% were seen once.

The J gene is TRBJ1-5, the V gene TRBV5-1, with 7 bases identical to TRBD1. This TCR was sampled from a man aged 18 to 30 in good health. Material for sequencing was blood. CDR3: CASSPTGVRNQPQHF. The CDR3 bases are TGCGCCAGCAGCCCTACAGGGGTCAGGAATCAGCCCCAGCATTTT.